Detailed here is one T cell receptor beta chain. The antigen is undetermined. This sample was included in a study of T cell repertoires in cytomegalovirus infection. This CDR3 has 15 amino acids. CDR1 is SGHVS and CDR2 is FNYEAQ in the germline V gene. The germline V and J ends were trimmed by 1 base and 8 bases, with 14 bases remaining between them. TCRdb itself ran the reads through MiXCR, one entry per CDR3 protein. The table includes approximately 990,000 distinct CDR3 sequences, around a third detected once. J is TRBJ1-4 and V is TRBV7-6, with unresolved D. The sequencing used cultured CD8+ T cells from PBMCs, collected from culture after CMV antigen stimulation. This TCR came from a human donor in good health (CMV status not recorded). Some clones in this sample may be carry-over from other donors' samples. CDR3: CASSLGVGVDEKLFF. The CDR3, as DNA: TGTGCCAGCAGCTTAGGGGTCGGGGTTGACGAAAAACTGTTTTTT.